The clone carrying this T cell receptor beta chain was counted only a few times. As yet, its antigen is unknown. Treatment: oral pan-JAK inhibitor, 5-10 mg twice daily. In each case, RNA was isolated and then reverse transcribed into cDNA as the sequencing template. Assay: immunoSEQ multiplex PCR; the TCRdb copy retains only in-frame clones and omits some. This repertoire shows approximately 300,000 clones, about 62% found once; its top ten account for around 1.7%. This specimen belongs to a study of CD8+ T cells in alopecia areata. General study findings and limits: Mice showed TCR sharing more clearly than patients did, possibly owing to HLA. In scalp, tofacitinib significantly decreased clonality and expanded CD8+ clones among the top 100.

The CDR3 is 14 amino acids. Trimming removed 5 bases from V and 4 bases from J, with 12 bases in between. Germline values: CDR1 SNHLY, CDR2 FYNNEI. The sample was CD4+ T cells sorted from blood, taken at week 24, from a patient treated with tofacitinib. The rearrangement uses TRBV2 and TRBJ2-1; perhaps TRBD2 as D (6 bases). The TCR originated in a human donor with alopecia areata. In DNA, the CDR3 is TGTGCCAGCAGTCCGGGACTCTTTTACAATGAGCAGTTCTTC. This gives the protein CASSPGLFYNEQFF.